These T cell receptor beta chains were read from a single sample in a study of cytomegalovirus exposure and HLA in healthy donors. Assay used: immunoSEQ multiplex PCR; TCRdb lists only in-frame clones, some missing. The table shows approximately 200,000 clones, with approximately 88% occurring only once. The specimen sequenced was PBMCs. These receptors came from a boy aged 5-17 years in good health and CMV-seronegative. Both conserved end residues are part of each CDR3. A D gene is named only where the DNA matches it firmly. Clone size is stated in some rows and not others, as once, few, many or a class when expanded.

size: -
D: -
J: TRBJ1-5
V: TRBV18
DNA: TGTGCCAGCTCGCCGTTCCGGGGAGATCAGCCCCAGCATTTT
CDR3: CASSPFRGDQPQHF

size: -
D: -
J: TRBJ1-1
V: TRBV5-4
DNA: TGTGCCAGCAGCTTGGCTCGGGATGGTGACACTGAAGCTTTCTTT
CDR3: CASSLARDGDTEAFF

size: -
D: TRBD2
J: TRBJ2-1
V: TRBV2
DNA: TGTGCCAGCCTTAGGACTAGCGGAGGGAATGAGCAGTTCTTC
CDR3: CASLRTSGGNEQFF

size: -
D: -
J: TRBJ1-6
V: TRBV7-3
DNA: TGTGCCAGCAGCCTGTGGTGGGGACAACTAAGACGGGGTTCACCCCTCCACTTT
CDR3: CASSLWWGQLRRGSPLHF

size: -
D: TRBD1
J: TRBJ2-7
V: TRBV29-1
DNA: TGCAGCTTCCGGGACAGGGGTACCTACGAGCAGTACTTC
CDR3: CSFRDRGTYEQYF

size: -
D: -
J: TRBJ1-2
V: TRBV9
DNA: TGTGCCAGCAGCGCCCGGGACACCTACTATGGCTACACCTTC
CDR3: CASSARDTYYGYTF

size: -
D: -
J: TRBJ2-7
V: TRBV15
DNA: TGTGCCACCAGCCTTCTATTAGGACAGCACTACGAGCAGTACTTC
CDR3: CATSLLLGQHYEQYF

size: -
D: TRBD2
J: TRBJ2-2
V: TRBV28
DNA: TGTGCCGCGGGAACTAGCGGGAGTACCGGGGAGCTGTTTTTT
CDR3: CAAGTSGSTGELFF

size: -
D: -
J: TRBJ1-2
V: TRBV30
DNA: TGTGCCTGGAGAGGGGTAGGGGGGGCCATTGGCTTCACCTTC
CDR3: CAWRGVGGAIGFTF

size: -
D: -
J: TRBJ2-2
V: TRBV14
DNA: TGTGCCAGCAGCCAGGGACACCTCACCGGGGAGCTGTTTTTT
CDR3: CASSQGHLTGELFF

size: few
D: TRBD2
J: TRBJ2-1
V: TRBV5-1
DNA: TGCGCCAGCAGCTTGGGTGGGGGACTAGCGGGAAGCAATGAGCAGTTCTTC
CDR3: CASSLGGGLAGSNEQFF

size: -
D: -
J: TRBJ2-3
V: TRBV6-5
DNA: TGTGCCAGCTTGGCAGGAAGCACAGATACGCAGTATTTT
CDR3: CASLAGSTDTQYF

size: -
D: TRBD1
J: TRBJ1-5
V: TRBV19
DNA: TGTGCCAGTAAGGGACAGGGCATCCAGCCCCAGCATTTT
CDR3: CASKGQGIQPQHF

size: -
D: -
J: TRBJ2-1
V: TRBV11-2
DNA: TGTGCCAGCAGCTCGACACCCAGCTGGGGAGGTGAGCAGTTCTTC
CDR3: CASSSTPSWGGEQFF

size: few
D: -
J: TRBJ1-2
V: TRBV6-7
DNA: TGTGCCATCCCGTTACAGGGATCGTATGGCTACACCTTC
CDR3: CAIPLQGSYGYTF

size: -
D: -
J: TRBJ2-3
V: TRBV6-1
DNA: TGTGCCAGCAGTCGAGTCGGGGCAGATACGCAGTATTTT
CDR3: CASSRVGADTQYF

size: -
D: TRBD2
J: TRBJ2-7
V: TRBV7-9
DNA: TGTGCCACCACCCCGCGGACTAGCGGCTACGAGCAGTACTTC
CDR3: CATTPRTSGYEQYF

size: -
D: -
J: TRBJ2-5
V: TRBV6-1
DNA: TGTGCCAGCAGTGTGGGGAGGGAGACCCAGTACTTC
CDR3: CASSVGRETQYF

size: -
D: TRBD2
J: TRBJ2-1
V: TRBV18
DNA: TGTGCCAGCTCACCCGGACTAGCGGGAGTTAGTGAGCAGTTCTTC
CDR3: CASSPGLAGVSEQFF

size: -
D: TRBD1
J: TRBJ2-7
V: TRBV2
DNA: TGTGCCAGCAGTCCACAATACGGGGGGACAGGGAGTACCTACGAGCAGTACTTC
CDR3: CASSPQYGGTGSTYEQYF

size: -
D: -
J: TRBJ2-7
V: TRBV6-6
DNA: TGTGCCAGCAGTTTAGACAGCTACGAGCAGTACTTC
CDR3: CASSLDSYEQYF

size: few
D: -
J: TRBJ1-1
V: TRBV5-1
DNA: TGCGCCAGCAGCTTGGGGCAGGGGATGAACACTGAAGCTTTCTTT
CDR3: CASSLGQGMNTEAFF

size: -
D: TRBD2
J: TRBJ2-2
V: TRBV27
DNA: TGTGCCAGCAGTTCGCCGGGACTAGCTACCGGGGAGCTGTTTTTT
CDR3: CASSSPGLATGELFF

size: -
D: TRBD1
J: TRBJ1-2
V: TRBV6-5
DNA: TGTGCCAGCAGTGCCGACAGGGGCTATGGCTACACCTTC
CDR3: CASSADRGYGYTF

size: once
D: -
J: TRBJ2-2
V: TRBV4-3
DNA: TGCGCCAGCAGCCCATACCTTGGGAGCGGGGAGCTGTTTTTT
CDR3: CASSPYLGSGELFF

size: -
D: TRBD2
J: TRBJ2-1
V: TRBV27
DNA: TGTGCCAGCAGTTTATTCGGGGGGGCTTACAATGAGCAGTTCTTC
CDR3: CASSLFGGAYNEQFF

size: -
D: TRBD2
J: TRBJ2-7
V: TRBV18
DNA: TGTGCCAGCTCCTCCCCGGGGGGACTAAACTACGAGCAGTACTTC
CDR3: CASSSPGGLNYEQYF

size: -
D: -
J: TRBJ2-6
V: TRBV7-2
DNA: TGTGCCAGCAGCCCCAGGGCGATATCTGGGGCCAACGTCCTGACTTTC
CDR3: CASSPRAISGANVLTF

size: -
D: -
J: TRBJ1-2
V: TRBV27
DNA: TGTGCCAGCAGTTTATCTCCCCAGGGCCACTATGGCTACACCTTC
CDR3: CASSLSPQGHYGYTF

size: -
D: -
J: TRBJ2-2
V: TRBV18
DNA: TGTGCCAGCTCACCCGCCGGGGAGCTGTTTTTT
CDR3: CASSPAGELFF

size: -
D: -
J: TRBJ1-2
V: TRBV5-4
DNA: TGTGCCAGCAGCTTGCGAAAGTCTACAGTCCTTACGTTCTATGGCTACACCTTC
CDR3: CASSLRKSTVLTFYGYTF

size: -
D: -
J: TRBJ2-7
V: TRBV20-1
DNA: TGCAGTGCTAGGGGCCGCGAGCAGTACTTC
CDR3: CSARGREQYF

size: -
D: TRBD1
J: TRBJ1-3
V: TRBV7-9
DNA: TGTGCCAGCAGCCCGCGGACAGGGGCCAGGGTTTCGACCTTT
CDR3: CASSPRTGARVSTF

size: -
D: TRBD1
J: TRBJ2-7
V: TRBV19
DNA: TGTGCCAGTAGTAGATCCCGGGACAGTTCCTACGAGCAGTACTTC
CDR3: CASSRSRDSSYEQYF

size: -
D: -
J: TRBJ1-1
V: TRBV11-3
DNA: TGTGCCAGCAGCTTAGGGCAAAACACTGAAGCTTTCTTT
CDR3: CASSLGQNTEAFF

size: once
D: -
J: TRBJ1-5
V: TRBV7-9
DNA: TGTGCCAGCAGCCTCGACACCCTGGGGCCCCAGCATTTT
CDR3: CASSLDTLGPQHF

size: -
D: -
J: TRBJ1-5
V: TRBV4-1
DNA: TGCGCCAGCAGCCAAGAAGGTGGAGGTCAGCCCCAGCATTTT
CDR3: CASSQEGGGQPQHF

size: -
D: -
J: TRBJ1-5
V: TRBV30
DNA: TGTGCCTGGAGTATCGAGGGTCTCTATCAGCCCCAGCATTTT
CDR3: CAWSIEGLYQPQHF

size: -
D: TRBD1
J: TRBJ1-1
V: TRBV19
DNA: TGTGCCAGTAGCATCAGGACAGGGGGCAGGGCTGAAGCTTTCTTT
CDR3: CASSIRTGGRAEAFF

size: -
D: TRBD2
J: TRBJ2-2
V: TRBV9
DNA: TGTGCCAGCAGCGTAGAAGGGACTAGCGCCCCCGGCGGGGAGCTGTTTTTT
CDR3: CASSVEGTSAPGGELFF

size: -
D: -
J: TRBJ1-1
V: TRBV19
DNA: TGTGCCAGTAGTATAGGCACAATGAACACTGAAGCTTTCTTT
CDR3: CASSIGTMNTEAFF

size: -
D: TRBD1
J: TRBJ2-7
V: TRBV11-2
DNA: TGTGCCAGCAGCTTAGTGTTTGACAGGGGTGATTTGGTCTACGAGCAGTACTTC
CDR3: CASSLVFDRGDLVYEQYF

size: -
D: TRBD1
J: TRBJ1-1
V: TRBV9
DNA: TGTGCCAGCAGCGTAAGTACAGGGGGCTCTGAAGCTTTCTTT
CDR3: CASSVSTGGSEAFF

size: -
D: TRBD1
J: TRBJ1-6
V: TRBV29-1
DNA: TGCAGCGTTGGACAGGGGGCGGATTCACCCCTCCACTTT
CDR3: CSVGQGADSPLHF

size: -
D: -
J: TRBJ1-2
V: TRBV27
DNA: TGTGCCAGCAGGGCAGGACTCTCTGGCTACACCTTC
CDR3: CASRAGLSGYTF

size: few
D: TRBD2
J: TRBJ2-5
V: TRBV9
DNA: TGTGCCAGCAGCCTACGGGCTAGCGGTAATCGGGAGACCCAGTACTTC
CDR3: CASSLRASGNRETQYF

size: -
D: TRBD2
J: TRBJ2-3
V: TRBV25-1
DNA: TGTGCCAGCAGTGACCGCGGCGGAGCGGGAGACACAGATACGCAGTATTTT
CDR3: CASSDRGGAGDTDTQYF

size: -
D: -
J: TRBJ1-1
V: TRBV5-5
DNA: TGTGCCAGCAGTTACCAACAGGGATGGACTGAAGCTTTCTTT
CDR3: CASSYQQGWTEAFF

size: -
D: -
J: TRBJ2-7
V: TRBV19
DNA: TGTGCCAGTAGTGACAGGCTCCACGAGCAGTACTTC
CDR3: CASSDRLHEQYF

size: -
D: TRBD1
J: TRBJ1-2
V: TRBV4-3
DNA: TGCGCCAGCAGCCAAGTTACAGGGGACTATGGCTACACCTTC
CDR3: CASSQVTGDYGYTF

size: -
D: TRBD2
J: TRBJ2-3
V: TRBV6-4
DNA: TGTGCCAGCGCCAACGGGAGGCAAACAGATACGCAGTATTTT
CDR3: CASANGRQTDTQYF

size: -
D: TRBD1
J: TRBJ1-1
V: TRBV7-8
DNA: TGTGCCAGCAGCGTAAACAGGGGGCGGACTGAAGCTTTCTTT
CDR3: CASSVNRGRTEAFF

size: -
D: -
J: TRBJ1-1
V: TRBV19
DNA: TGTGCCAGTAGTCTTACAGGGAAGGGAACTGAAGCTTTCTTT
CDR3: CASSLTGKGTEAFF

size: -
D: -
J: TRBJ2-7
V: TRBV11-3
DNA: TGTGCCAGCAGCTTAGAGGAGGGCTACGAGCAGTACTTC
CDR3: CASSLEEGYEQYF

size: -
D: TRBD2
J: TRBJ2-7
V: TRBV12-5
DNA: TGTGCTAGTGCCCCCCCGGGGGGTGAGCAGTACTTC
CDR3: CASAPPGGEQYF

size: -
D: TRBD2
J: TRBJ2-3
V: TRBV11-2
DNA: TGTGCCAGCAGCATGAGCGGGGGGGATACGCAGTATTTT
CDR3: CASSMSGGDTQYF

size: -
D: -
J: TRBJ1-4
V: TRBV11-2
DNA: TGTGCCAGCAGCGAAATTGACACGATTAATGAAAAACTGTTTTTT
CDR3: CASSEIDTINEKLFF

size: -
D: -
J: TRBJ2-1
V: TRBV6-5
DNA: TGTGCCAGCAGTTACTCGGGCAGTCATGACAATGAGCAGTTCTTC
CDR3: CASSYSGSHDNEQFF

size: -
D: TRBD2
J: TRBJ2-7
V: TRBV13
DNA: TGTGCCAGCAGCCAGCGGGGGAGCTCCTACGAGCAGTACTTC
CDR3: CASSQRGSSYEQYF